This T cell receptor beta chain stems from a study of pediatric ulcerative colitis. Study outcomes and limitations: Ulcerative colitis patients shared more blood-rectal clones than controls. Rectal repertoires separated controls, mild-moderate and acute severe colitis.

Per germline, CDR1 LGHNA and CDR2 YNFKEQ. Trimming took 1 base from V and 0 from J, leaving 9 bases between them. The CDR3 is 15 residues long. To note about this clone: Its antigen remains unknown.

One to two pinch biopsies were taken from the rectum during colonoscopy. The diagnostic colonoscopy in ulcerative colitis patients preceded any immunosuppressive treatment. The survey-level immunoSEQ assay was used. The assay was immunoSEQ multiplex PCR, and TCRdb's table has in-frame clones only and misses some. This sample has about 16,000 clones, with roughly 74% found just once. Input material: gut tissue. The chain recombines TRBV4-2 with TRBJ1-1; no clear D. The sequence derives from a boy between 10 and 17 years old with moderate ulcerative colitis. Written as DNA, the CDR3 is TGTGCCAGCAGCCAAGCAACCGAGATGAACACTGAAGCTTTCTTT. This gives the protein CASSQATEMNTEAFF.